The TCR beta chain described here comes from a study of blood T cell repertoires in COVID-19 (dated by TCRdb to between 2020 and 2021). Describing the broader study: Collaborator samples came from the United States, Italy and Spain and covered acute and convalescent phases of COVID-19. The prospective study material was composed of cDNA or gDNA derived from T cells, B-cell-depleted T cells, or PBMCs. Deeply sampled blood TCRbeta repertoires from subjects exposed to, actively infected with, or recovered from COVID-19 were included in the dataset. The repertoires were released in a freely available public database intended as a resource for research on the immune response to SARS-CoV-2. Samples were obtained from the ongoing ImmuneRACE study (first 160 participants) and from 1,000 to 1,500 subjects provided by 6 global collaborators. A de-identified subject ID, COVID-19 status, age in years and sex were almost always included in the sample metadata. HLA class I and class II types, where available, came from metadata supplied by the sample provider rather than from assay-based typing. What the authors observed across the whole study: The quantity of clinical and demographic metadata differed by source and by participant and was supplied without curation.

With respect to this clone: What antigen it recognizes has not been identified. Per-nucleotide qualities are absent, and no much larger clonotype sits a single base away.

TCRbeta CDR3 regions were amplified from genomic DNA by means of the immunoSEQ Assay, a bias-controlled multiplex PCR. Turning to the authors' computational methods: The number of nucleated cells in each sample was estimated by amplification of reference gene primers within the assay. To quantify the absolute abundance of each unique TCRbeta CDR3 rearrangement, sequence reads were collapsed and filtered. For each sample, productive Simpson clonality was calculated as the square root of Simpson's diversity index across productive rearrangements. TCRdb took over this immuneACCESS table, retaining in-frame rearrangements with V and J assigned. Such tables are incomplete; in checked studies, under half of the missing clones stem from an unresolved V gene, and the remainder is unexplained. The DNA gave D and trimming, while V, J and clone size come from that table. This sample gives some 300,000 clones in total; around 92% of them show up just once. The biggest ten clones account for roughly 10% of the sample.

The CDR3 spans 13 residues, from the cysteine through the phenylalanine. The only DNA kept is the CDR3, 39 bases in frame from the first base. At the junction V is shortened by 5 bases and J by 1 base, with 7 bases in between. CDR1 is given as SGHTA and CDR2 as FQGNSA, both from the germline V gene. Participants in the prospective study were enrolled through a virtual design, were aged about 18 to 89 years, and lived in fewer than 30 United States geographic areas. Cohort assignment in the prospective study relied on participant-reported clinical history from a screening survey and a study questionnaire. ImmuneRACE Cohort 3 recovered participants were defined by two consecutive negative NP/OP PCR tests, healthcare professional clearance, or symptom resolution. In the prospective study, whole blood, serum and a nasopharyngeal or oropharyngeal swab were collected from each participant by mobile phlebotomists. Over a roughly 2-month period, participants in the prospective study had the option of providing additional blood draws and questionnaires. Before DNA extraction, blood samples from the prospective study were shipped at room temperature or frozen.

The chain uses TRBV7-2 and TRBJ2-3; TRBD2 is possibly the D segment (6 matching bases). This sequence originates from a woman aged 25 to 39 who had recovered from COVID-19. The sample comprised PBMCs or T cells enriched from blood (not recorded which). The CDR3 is CASSPSGTDTQYF. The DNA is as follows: TGTGCCAGCAGCCCTAGCGGCACAGATACGCAGTATTTT.